This TCR beta chain was obtained from a study of T cell repertoires in cytomegalovirus infection. Overall study context: HLA-C-restricted CMV epitopes, recently identified, and well-studied HLA-B-restricted ones were used by the study. It was the public TCR beta signatures that indicated both CMV infection and matching HLA type. Study-wide results and caveats: HLA-C-restricted CMV-specific TCR beta clonotypes were dominant in the ex vivo response. Using cumulative public TCR beta family frequency, the authors identified those who carried CMV together with the relevant HLA.

TCRdb processed the reads anew with MiXCR; each CDR3 protein has one entry. Among around 500,000 distinct CDR3 sequences, about 44% were seen once, and the ten largest hold about 39%. Regarding this clonotype: Antigen specificity is unknown.

The TCR was taken from a human donor in good health (CMV status not recorded). Some clones in this sample may be carry-over from other donors' samples. Specimen: cultured PBMCs, collected from culture after CMV antigen stimulation.

The CDR3 region has the DNA TGTGCCAGCAGCTTGGAATCGTGGGGCTTGGAAAACACCGGGGAGCTGTTTTTT. Translation gives CASSLESWGLENTGELFF. This chain links TRBV5-4 with TRBJ2-2, with D maybe TRBD1 (5 bases). Germline V gives CDR1 SGHNT, CDR2 YYREEE (reference sequence). V was pared by 0 bases and J by 2 bases, with 17 bases between. The CDR3 consists of 18 residues.